This section outlines one TCR beta chain sequence together with its context. As yet, its antigen is unknown. The data were taken from a study of T cells after posttransplantation cyclophosphamide. Whole-study findings and limits: After PTCy, TRB diversity resembled that of CNI/methotrexate controls.

The germline V and J ends were trimmed by 3 bases and 8 bases, with 6 bases remaining between them. Germline V gene sequence: CDR1 SGDLS, CDR2 YYNGEE. The CDR3 has 12 amino acids. Method: immunoSEQ multiplex PCR; TCRdb's copy keeps in-frame clones and lacks some. Here the sample spans around 20,000 clones, approximately 97% being singletons. Cells defined as naive were viable CD3+CD4+ or CD3+CD8+ and CCR7+CD45RA+CD45RO-CD95-CD27+CD28+. On the day of bone marrow donation, the related graft donor provided peripheral blood. The chain couples TRBV9 to TRBJ1-6; D is possibly TRBD1 (5 bases). Sequences were obtained from naive CD4+ T cells sorted from PBMCs. The receptor's source is a man in his fifties in good health, CMV-negative, and a related stem cell transplant donor. The CDR3 is CASSGRDSPLHF. The CDR3 bases are TGTGCCAGCAGCGGCAGGGATTCACCCCTCCACTTT.